Below, 6 T cell receptor beta chains from the same sample are listed, as sequenced in a study of T cell responses to AZD1222 COVID-19 vaccine (dated by TCRdb to about 2021). Sample time point, as interpreted from the label and publication: baseline before first vaccination. The library came from the immunoSEQ multiplex PCR assay. Here the immuneACCESS table is served through TCRdb, limited to in-frame sequences with V and J called. Missing clones are a known gap in these copies; in checked studies unresolved V genes cover under half, and the rest lacks a known reason. In all, the sample holds about 120,000 clones, and roughly four fifths of those were seen once. About 4.5% of the sample belongs to the ten largest clones. Sequenced here: peripheral blood, sampled on day 0 of AZD1222 vaccination. The receptors were sampled from an adult in good health.

The rearrangement links TRBV27 to TRBJ2-1; unclear D gene. CDR3 length: 15 residues. Per the germline V gene, CDR1 is MNHEY and CDR2 is SMNVEV (reference sequence). Trimming stripped 3 bases from V and 2 bases from J, with 11 bases between. The CDR3 here is CASSLRLGAYNEQFF. CDR3 DNA sequence: TGTGCCAGCAGTTTGAGGTTAGGCGCCTACAATGAGCAGTTCTTC.

V gene TRBV5-4 combines with J gene TRBJ2-5, with TRBD2 matching 10 bases. V dropped 7 bases and J dropped 1; count of bases not matched to a gene: 10. The CDR3 spans 16 residues. Germline values: CDR1 SGHNT, CDR2 YYREEE (reference sequence). DNA for the CDR3: TGTGCCAGCTCACAATATAGCGGGGGGCCCCAAGAGACCCAGTACTTC. As protein: CASSQYSGGPQETQYF.

The gene calls are TRBV5-1 and TRBJ2-3; 7 bases agree with TRBD2. In germline, CDR1 is SGHRS, CDR2 YFSETQ. The CDR3 contains 16 residues. Germline trimming cut 0 bases from V and 3 bases from J; bases unmatched to any gene: 7. CDR3 residues: CASSLVGGRSTDTQYF. CDR3 in DNA: TGCGCCAGCAGCTTGGTTGGCGGGAGAAGTACAGATACGCAGTATTTT.

This sequence joins TRBV7-8 and TRBJ2-3; no reliable D call. V was trimmed by 0 bases and J by 6 bases, leaving 10 bases between them. The CDR3 is 14 amino acids. Germline-derived CDR1 and CDR2 are SGHVS and FQNEAQ. The CDR3 bases are TGTGCCAGCAGCTTAGCGCTTACCTCCGATACGCAGTATTTT. As protein: CASSLALTSDTQYF. The full variable domain, its missing parts supplied by reference TRBV7-8 and TRBJ2-3, is GAGVSQSPRYKVAKRGQDVALRCDPISGHVSLFWYQQALGQGPEFLTYFQNEAQLDKSGLPSDRFFAERPEGSVSTLKIQRTQQEDSAVYLCASSLALTSDTQYFGPGTRLTVL.

CDR3 DNA sequence: TGCGCCAGCAGCCAAGCCGGGGGTTTGGCAGGGGGGAAGAACACTGAAGCTTTCTTT. Translation gives CASSQAGGLAGGKNTEAFF. This chain joins TRBV4-1 and TRBJ1-1, with TRBD1 matching over 7 bases. The CDR3 contains 19 residues. CDR1 and CDR2 from the germline V gene are MGHRA and YSYEKL. The V and J ends lost 1 base and 1 base, in that order; junction bases with no gene match: 15.

The chain combines TRBV5-1 with TRBJ2-2; no clear D gene. Trimming left V 0 bases short and J 4 bases short, with 7 bases between. The germline V gene has CDR1 SGHRS and CDR2 YFSETQ. This CDR3 is 14 amino acids long. As DNA, the CDR3 is TGCGCCAGCAGCTTGGTCGGCAGCACCGGGGAGCTGTTTTTT. Translation gives CASSLVGSTGELFF.